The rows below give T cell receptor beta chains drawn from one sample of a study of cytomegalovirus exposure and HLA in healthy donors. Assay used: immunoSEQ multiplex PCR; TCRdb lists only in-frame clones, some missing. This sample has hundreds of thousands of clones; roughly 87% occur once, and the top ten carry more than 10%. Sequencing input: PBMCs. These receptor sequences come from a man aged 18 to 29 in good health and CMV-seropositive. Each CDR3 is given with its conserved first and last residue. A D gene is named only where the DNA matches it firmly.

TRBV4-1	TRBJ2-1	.	TGCGCCAGCAGCCAAGAAAGAGCAGAGGATGAGCAGTTCTTC	CASSQERAEDEQFF
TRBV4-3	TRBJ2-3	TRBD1	TGCGCCAGCAGCCTCGGGACAGCCAGTACGCAGTATTTT	CASSLGTASTQYF
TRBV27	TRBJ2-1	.	TGTGCCAGTGAGGGGTACAATGAGCAGTTCTTC	CASEGYNEQFF
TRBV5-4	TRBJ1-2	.	TGTGCCAGCAGCTTTCGTTCCGGATTCTTCGCCTTC	CASSFRSGFFAF
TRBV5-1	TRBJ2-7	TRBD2	TGCGCCAGCAGCGCTGGACTAGCGGAGAACTCCTACGAGCAGTACTTC	CASSAGLAENSYEQYF
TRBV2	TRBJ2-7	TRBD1	TGTGCCAGCAGTGAAGCTGGACAGGCTTACGAGCAGTACTTC	CASSEAGQAYEQYF
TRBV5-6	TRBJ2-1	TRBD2	TGTGCCAGCAGCTATAATGGACTAGCGGGACATGAGCAGTTCTTC	CASSYNGLAGHEQFF
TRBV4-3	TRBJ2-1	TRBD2	TGCGCCAGCAGCCAAGATACCAGGACTAGCTTCTACAATGAGCAGTTCTTC	CASSQDTRTSFYNEQFF
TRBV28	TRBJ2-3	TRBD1	TGTGCCAGCAGCAGGGGGCCGCGGGATACGCAGTATTTT	CASSRGPRDTQYF
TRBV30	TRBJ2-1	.	TGTGCCTGGAGTGGTGGGGTTGAGCAGTTCTTC	CAWSGGVEQFF
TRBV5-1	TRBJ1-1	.	TGCGCCAGCAGCGGGGCACCAGGGGTAAACACTGAAGCTTTCTTT	CASSGAPGVNTEAFF
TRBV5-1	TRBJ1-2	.	TGCGCCAGCAGCTTGGGAGGGTCTGGCTACACCTTC	CASSLGGSGYTF
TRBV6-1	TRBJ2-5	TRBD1	TGTGCCAGCACTGGACAGGGGGGAGAGACCCAGTACTTC	CASTGQGGETQYF
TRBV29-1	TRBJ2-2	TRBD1	TGCAGCGTTGAAGCTCAGGGGGCGGGGACCGGGGAGCTGTTTTTT	CSVEAQGAGTGELFF